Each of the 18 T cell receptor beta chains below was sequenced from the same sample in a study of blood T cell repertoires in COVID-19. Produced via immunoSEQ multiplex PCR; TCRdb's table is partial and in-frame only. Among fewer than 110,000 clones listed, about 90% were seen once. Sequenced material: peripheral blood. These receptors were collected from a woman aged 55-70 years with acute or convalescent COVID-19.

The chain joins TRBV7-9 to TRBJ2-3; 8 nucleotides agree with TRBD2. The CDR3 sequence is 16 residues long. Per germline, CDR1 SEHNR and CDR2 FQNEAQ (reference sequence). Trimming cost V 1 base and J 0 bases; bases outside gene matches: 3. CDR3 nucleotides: TGTGCCAGCAGCTTAGAAAGCGGGAGTAGCACAGATACGCAGTATTTT. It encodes CASSLESGSSTDTQYF.

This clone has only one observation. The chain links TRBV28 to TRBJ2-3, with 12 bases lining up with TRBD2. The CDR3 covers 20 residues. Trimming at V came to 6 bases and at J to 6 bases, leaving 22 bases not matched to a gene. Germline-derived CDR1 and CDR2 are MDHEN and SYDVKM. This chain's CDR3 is CASSFQSSWTSGNGVDTQYF. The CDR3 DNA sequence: TGTGCCAGCAGCTTCCAGTCGAGCTGGACTAGCGGGAACGGCGTGGATACGCAGTATTTT. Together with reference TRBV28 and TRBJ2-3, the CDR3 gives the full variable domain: DVKVTQSSRYLVKRTGEKVFLECVQDMDHENMFWYRQDPGLGLRLIYFSYDVKMKEKGDIPEGYSVSREKKERFSLILESASTNQTSMYLCASSFQSSWTSGNGVDTQYFGPGTRLTVL.

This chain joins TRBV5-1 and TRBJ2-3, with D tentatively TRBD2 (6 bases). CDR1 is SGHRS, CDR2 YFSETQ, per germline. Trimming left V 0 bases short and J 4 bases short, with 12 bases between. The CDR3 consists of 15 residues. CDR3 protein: CASSLVGSGADTQYF. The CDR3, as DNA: TGCGCCAGCAGCTTGGTGGGTAGCGGAGCAGATACGCAGTATTTT. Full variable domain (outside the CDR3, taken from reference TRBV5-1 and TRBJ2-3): KAGVTQTPRYLIKTRGQQVTLSCSPISGHRSVSWYQQTPGQGLQFLFEYFSETQRNKGNFPGRFSGRQFSNSRSEMNVSTLELGDSALYLCASSLVGSGADTQYFGPGTRLTVL.

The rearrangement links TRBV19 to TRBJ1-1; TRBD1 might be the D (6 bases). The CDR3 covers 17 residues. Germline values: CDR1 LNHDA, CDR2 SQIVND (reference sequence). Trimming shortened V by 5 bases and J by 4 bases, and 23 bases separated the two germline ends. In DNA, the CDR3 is TGTGCCAGTAGTCCGTTACTGGGGGCGGGTAGGGGCACTGAAGCTTTCTTT. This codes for CASSPLLGAGRGTEAFF.

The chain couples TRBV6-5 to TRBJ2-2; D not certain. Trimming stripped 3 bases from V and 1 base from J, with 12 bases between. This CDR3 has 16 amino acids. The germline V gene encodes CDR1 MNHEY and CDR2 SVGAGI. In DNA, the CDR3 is TGTGCCAGCAGTTATCCCCGGCTAGGGAACACCGGGGAGCTGTTTTTT. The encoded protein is CASSYPRLGNTGELFF.

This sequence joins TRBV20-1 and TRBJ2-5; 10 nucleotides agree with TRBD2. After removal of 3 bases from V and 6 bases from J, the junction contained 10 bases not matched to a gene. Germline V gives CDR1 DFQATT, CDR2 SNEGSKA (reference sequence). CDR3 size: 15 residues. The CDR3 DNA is TGCAGTGCTAGTAAAGCGGGAGGGCCAGTAAAGACCCAGTACTTC. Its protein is CSASKAGGPVKTQYF.

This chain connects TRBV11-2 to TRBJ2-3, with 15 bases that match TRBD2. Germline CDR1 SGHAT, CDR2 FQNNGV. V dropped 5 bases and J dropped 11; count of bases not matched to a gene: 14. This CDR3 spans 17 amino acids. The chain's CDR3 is CASSPRTSGRAGIVQYF. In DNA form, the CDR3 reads TGTGCCAGCAGCCCCAGGACTAGCGGGAGGGCCGGGATAGTGCAGTATTTT.

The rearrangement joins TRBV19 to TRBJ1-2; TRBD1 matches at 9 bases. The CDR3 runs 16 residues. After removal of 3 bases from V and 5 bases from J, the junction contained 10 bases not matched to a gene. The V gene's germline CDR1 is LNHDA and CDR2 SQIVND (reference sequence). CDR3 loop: CASSIDGWTGVYGYTF. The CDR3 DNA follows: TGTGCCAGTAGTATCGATGGGTGGACAGGGGTTTATGGCTACACCTTC.

DNA of the CDR3: TGTGCGTCTGGGACAGGGGTCAATCAGCCCCAGCATTTT. Translated, it gives CASGTGVNQPQHF. This chain connects TRBV6-1 to TRBJ1-5, with 10 bases lining up with TRBD1. Looked up from germline, CDR1 is MNHNS and CDR2 is SASEGT. This CDR3 contains 13 residues.

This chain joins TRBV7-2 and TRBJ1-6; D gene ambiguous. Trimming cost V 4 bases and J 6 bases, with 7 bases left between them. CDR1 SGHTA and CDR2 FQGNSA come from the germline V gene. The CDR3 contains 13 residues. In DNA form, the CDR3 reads TGTGCCAGCAGCTCTCTTTTTAATTCACCCCTCCACTTT. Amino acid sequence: CASSSLFNSPLHF. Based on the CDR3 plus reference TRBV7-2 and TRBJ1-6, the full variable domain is GAGVSQSPSNKVTEKGKDVELRCDPISGHTALYWYRQSLGQGLEFLIYFQGNSAPDKSGLPSDRFSAERTGGSVSTLTIQRTQQEDSAVYLCASSSLFNSPLHFGNGTRLTVT.

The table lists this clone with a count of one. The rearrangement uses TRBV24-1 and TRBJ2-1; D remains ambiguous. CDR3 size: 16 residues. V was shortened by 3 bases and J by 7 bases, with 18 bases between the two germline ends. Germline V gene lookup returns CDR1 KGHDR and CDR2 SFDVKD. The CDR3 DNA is TGTGCCACCAGTGATAGGCCATCAATCATGAGGAATGAGCAGTTCTTC. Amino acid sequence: CATSDRPSIMRNEQFF.

The CDR3 coding sequence is TGTGCCAGCCGGCCCGGACAGGGTGGGGAGGAAAAACTGTTTTTT. Amino acid sequence: CASRPGQGGEEKLFF. This chain joins TRBV19 and TRBJ1-4; 8 nucleotides align to TRBD1. Trimming took 9 bases from V and 8 from J; bases not matched to a gene: 14. Germline V gives CDR1 LNHDA, CDR2 SQIVND (reference sequence). The CDR3 extends over 15 amino acids.

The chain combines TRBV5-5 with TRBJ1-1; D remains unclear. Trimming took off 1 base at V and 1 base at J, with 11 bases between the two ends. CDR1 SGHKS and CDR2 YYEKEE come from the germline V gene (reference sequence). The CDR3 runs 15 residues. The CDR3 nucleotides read TGTGCCAGCAGCTTGCAGCCGGGGAGGAACACTGAAGCTTTCTTT. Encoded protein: CASSLQPGRNTEAFF. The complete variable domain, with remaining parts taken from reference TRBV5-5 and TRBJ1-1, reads DAGVTQSPTHLIKTRGQQVTLRCSPISGHKSVSWYQQVLGQGPQFIFQYYEKEERGRGNFPDRFSARQFPNYSSELNVNALLLGDSALYLCASSLQPGRNTEAFFGQGTRLTVV.

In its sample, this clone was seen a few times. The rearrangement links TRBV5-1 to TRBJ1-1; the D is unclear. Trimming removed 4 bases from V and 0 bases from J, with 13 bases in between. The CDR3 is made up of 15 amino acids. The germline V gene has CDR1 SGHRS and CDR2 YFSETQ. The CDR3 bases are TGCGCCAGCAGCCCGGTGTACAGTTTGAACACTGAAGCTTTCTTT. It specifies CASSPVYSLNTEAFF.

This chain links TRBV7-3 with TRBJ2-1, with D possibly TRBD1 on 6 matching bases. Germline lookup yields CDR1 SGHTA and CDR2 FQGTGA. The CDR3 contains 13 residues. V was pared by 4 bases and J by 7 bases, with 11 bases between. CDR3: CASSSNRENEQFF. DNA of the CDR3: TGTGCCAGCAGCTCCAACAGGGAAAATGAGCAGTTCTTC.

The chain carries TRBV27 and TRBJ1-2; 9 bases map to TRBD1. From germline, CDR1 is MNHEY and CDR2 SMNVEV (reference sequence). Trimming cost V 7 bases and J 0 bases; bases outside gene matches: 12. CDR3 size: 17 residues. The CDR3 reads CASTRIPGQGTNYGYTF. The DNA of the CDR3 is TGTGCCAGCACCCGAATCCCGGGACAGGGAACTAACTATGGCTACACCTTC.

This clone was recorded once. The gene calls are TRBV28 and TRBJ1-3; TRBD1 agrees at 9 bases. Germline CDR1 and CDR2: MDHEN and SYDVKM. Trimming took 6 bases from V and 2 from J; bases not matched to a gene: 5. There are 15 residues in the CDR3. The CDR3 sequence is CASSPGQGAGNTIYF. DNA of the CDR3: TGTGCCAGCAGCCCGGGACAGGGAGCTGGAAACACCATATATTTT.

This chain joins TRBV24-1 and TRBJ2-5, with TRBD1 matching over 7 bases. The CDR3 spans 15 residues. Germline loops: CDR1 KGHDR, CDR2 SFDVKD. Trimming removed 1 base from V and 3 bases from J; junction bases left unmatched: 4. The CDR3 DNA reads TGTGCCACCAGTGATTTACAGGGGACGGAAGAGACCCAGTACTTC. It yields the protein CATSDLQGTEETQYF.